This T cell receptor (beta chain) was observed in a study of cytomegalovirus exposure and HLA in healthy donors. For the study at large: Later, an analysis reported that the 100 to 150 validation repertoires had used the same platform as the approximately 600 first-cohort repertoires.

As for this clone: Antigen: not known.

The donors belonged to the approximately 120-subject validation cohort, separate from the roughly 700-subject first cohort. Assay: immunoSEQ multiplex PCR; the TCRdb copy retains only in-frame clones and omits some. This repertoire shows roughly 270,000 clones, over 75% found once; its top ten account for about 0.86%. Study observations and caveats: As confirmed in vitro, a few CMV-associated chains were specific for CMV antigens. Within the approximately 120 validation repertoires, first-cohort TCR clusters tended to co-occur, according to a later analysis.

This CDR3 comprises 17 residues. The germline V and J ends were trimmed by 0 bases and 7 bases, with 22 bases remaining between them. CDR1 is SGHAT, CDR2 FQNNGV, per germline. The source is a woman aged 18-35 years in good health and CMV-seronegative. The V and J genes are TRBV11-2 and TRBJ2-7, with D possibly matching TRBD2 (5 bases). Sequences were obtained from PBMCs. CDR3: CASSLEGGSLASREQYF. The CDR3, as DNA: TGTGCCAGCAGCTTAGAAGGAGGCAGCCTCGCGAGCAGGGAGCAGTACTTC.